What follows is one T cell receptor (beta chain) and its context. Its antigen is unknown. It has no much larger one-base neighbor in the sample; base qualities were not kept. Cut back by 4 bases and 5 bases, the V and J ends lie 18 bases apart. Spanning cysteine to phenylalanine, the CDR3 consists of 16 amino acids. This entry keeps only the CDR3 DNA: 48 bases, framed from base 1. The germline V gene sets CDR1 to SGDLS and CDR2 to YYNGEE. In total, around 600 healthy bone marrow donors made up the cohort. At the time of sampling, every cohort member was nominally healthy, though immune exposures that went unrecorded were likely present. The donor tested CMV seropositive and was one of the 289 seropositive cohort members. Each donor provided a peripheral blood sample, and peripheral blood mononuclear cells were used for TCR beta sequencing. The Qiagen DNeasy Blood Extraction Kit was used to extract genomic DNA from the blood cell samples.

This entry is derived from a study of cytomegalovirus exposure and HLA in healthy donors (dated by TCRdb to about 2017). Regarding the study in general: According to an earlier analysis of a few hundred of the donors, 150 million to 200 million T cells yielded 90 million to 140 million unique TCR beta sequences and approximately 300 Gb of sequence data. Donor age, sex, ethnicity and CMV serostatus were collected together with the repertoire data. In a later genetic analysis, genome-wide SNP genotypes for about 65% of the 666 donors were used, and that subset was treated as a discovery cohort. Along with the roughly 670-subject first cohort, a separate validation cohort of 120 different subjects was used. All discovery cohort repertoires had been generated using a single sequencing platform. On average, about 200,000 unique TCR beta nucleotide sequences were sequenced per donor among a few hundred genotyped donors of the cohort, with roughly 18% of those sequences being non-productive. Of the roughly 400 genotyped donors, roughly 80% fell in the genetic ancestry cluster associated with self-reported Caucasian donors. The study aimed to test whether signatures of past pathogen exposure could be identified by cataloging public T cell receptors. The T cell repertoires of around 670 subjects were profiled by immunosequencing and related to cytomegalovirus serostatus. Both class I and class II loci were covered by HLA typing, at four-digit resolution. The study combined high-throughput TCR immunosequencing, statistical association of individual TCRs with disease status, and machine learning to predict cytomegalovirus infection status. About 330 gigabases of sequencing data and 75 million to 85 million unique TCR sequences made up an early release that covered about 640 HLA-typed donors. Roughly 5 DR-DQ haplotypes were handled as single units for association and clustering, since linkage in the cohort was strong. Rather than using new phenotypic data, the later analysis identified candidate immune exposures from TCR beta sequences and from how often those sequences occurred across donors. Typing coverage varied by locus: roughly 629-640 donors for A, B, C, DRB1 and DQB1; roughly 510 for DQA1; approximately 610 for DPA1; 400 to 480 for DPB1. To study patterns of TCR occurrence, a later analysis re-analyzed previously published TCR beta repertoires from 550 to 800 donors and added high-resolution HLA genotyping. An earlier analysis of 587 of the donors used high-throughput TCR beta sequencing to judge whether each TCR beta V gene segment behaved as functional or pseudogenic. Overall study outcomes, separate from this receptor: A later analysis associated around 16,000 TCR beta sequences with specific HLA alleles at a false discovery rate of 0.05. Across donors, most TCR sequences were observed very rarely, whereas some public TCRs were present in many individuals. Because the 87-base-pair reads could not distinguish some IMGT-functional V segments, including TRBV6-2 and TRBV6-3, those segments were excluded. In a later analysis, the rate of TCR association differed among HLA loci, with DRB1 alleles having the most associated TCRs and HLA-C alleles having the fewest. A later genetic analysis reported fewer N-insertions in productive TCRs among donors in an Asian-associated ancestry cluster than the approximately 700-donor mean. The classifier was reported to diagnose cytomegalovirus status with high specificity and sensitivity in both the original cohort and the validation cohort. A total of fewer than 200 TCR beta chains were listed by the study as associated with cytomegalovirus. The authors suggested that the approach could potentially be extended to other disease states and immunological phenotypes. In a later genetic analysis, a missense DCLRE1C variant was associated with V-gene and J-gene trimming of TCR beta chains, and the association was replicated in an independent cohort. Correlated functional status among segregating V segments might be attributable to linkage disequilibrium, but an unknown experimental factor could not be ruled out. When HLA alleles, especially DR and DQ, strongly co-occurred, attributing TCR associations to individual alleles was difficult. A cluster of highly shared sequence variants was judged likely to be a technical artifact of the sequencing pipeline. Compared with equally common non-associated chains, HLA-associated TCR beta chains in a later analysis were more clonally expanded and had lower generation probabilities. Immune exposure information for the cohort was limited to CMV serostatus. In an earlier analysis of about 600 of the donors, most TCR beta V segments appeared in productive rearrangements about 87% or about 30% of the time, broadly matching IMGT annotations. Because HLA typing was unavailable for some donors at each locus, only the typed subset was used in association tests. Some 16 rarely observed V segments, including chromosome 9 orphons, were excluded from the earlier analysis of some 590 of the donors because counts were too low. A further reported finding was that TCR beta sequences accurately predicted the HLA-A and HLA-B alleles for most subjects in the first cohort. Three of the identified cytomegalovirus-associated TCR beta chains were confirmed in vitro to be specific for cytomegalovirus antigens. Several of the top co-occurrence clusters appeared to be linked to parvovirus B19, influenza, CMV and Epstein-Barr virus, according to a later analysis. Presence/absence analyses assumed roughly uniform sequencing depth across donors, an assumption that may not hold. In this cohort, only TCR beta chains were sequenced, and detectable features were limited by the absence of alpha or paired-chain data. A later analysis found that most CMV-associated TCR beta chains appeared HLA-restricted, with HLA associations seemingly driven largely by CMV exposure.

Receptor libraries were prepared by the immunoSEQ multiplex PCR assay. The multiplex PCR relied on a mix of 60 forward primers for TCR Vbeta segments and 13 reverse primers for TCR Jbeta segments. The CDR3 region of rearranged TCR beta genes was amplified from genomic DNA with a multiplex PCR assay. The Illumina HiSeq System was used to sequence the amplified TCR beta libraries as 87-base-pair reads. For the original study's pipeline: A later analysis tallied 75 million to 95 million unique TCR beta chains across the 666 repertoires, and approximately 11 million of those chains were shared by two or more donors. Raw reads were error-corrected and collapsed into unique sequences with a nearest-neighbor algorithm that merged closely related sequences to remove PCR and sequencing errors. To assign V, D and J gene segments, CDR3 sequences were aligned to IMGT reference sequences. For a sequence to be retained, a match of at least six nucleotides to both a V gene segment and a J gene segment was required. Rearrangements were classified as productive when the CDR3 lacked stop codons and remained in frame with V and J, and all other rearrangements were classified as non-productive. Following IMGT convention, CDR3 was defined as the stretch from the second conserved V-encoded cysteine to the conserved J-encoded phenylalanine. Sequences without an unambiguous match to a single V gene segment were excluded from the earlier analysis of approximately 560 of the donors. In an earlier analysis of 587 of the donors, V segments were called functional above 56.7% productive rearrangements and were called segregating when the between-donor standard deviation exceeded 5%. A statistical classification framework was built for diagnosing cytomegalovirus status from the catalog of TCR beta chain sequences. In a later analysis, V and J genes were assigned by comparing TCR nucleotide sequences against IMGT/GENE-DB human TR gene sequences. A later analysis assigned CDR3 sequences and most-parsimonious VDJ recombination scenarios with the TCRdist pipeline. A later analysis defined each TCR beta chain by its CDR3 amino acid sequence plus V-gene family, and excluded reads lacking a unique V-gene family. To address suspected cross-contamination and a sequencing artifact, a later analysis removed over 500 highly shared, low-generation-probability nucleotide sequences. In a later analysis, a clonal expansion index was calculated for each public chain from normalized within-repertoire ranks of inferred template counts. A later analysis computed generation probabilities with a VDJ recombination model fitted to out-of-frame rearrangements, and checked the results against IGoR. In a later analysis, hypergeometric tests were used to score TCR-TCR, TCR-HLA and TCR-CMV co-occurrence, with a repertoire-size bias correction applied to TCR pairs. A later analysis estimated false discovery rates by permuting HLA or CMV assignments 20 times. In a later analysis, co-occurring TCRs were grouped using DBSCAN, and TCRdist sequence similarity was added for clustering within HLA-allele-positive subsets. Co-occurrence clustering excluded repertoires with fewer than 30,000 or more than 120,000 public chains, plus five with anomalous nucleotide sharing. The table comes from immuneACCESS by way of TCRdb, which keeps in-frame sequences with V and J called. Part of the clones is missing from these tables; in studies checked, under half for an unresolved V gene and the rest for unknown reasons. That table is the source of V, J and clone size, and D and trimming were worked out from the DNA. The sample table lists 100,000 to 140,000 clones, roughly 80% of them with a count of one. Of the sample, approximately 2.5% falls within the top ten clones.

The sequence was obtained from a man between 25 and 39 years old in good health and CMV-seropositive. Sequenced: PBMCs. The sequence is built from TRBV9 and TRBJ1-4; TRBD1 might be the D gene, on 5 matching bases. Here the CDR3 is given as CASSPRGSLSNEKLFF. The DNA sequence is given as TGTGCCAGCAGCCCCCGGGGGAGCCTTTCGAATGAAAAACTGTTTTTT.